These 2 T cell receptor beta chains were all obtained from the same sample, sequenced in a study of blood T cell repertoires in COVID-19. This table comes from immunoSEQ multiplex PCR, and its TCRdb copy is limited to in-frame clones, with some not included. The sample holds over 95,000 clones, more than 75% seen once. Material: peripheral blood. These receptors were taken from a man aged 40-55 years with acute or convalescent COVID-19.

The chain has TRBV20-1 and TRBJ1-2; 9 positions agree with TRBD1. V shed 3 bases and J 5 bases; nucleotides not matched to a gene: 13. CDR3 size: 16 residues. Germline CDR1 DFQATT, CDR2 SNEGSKA (reference sequence). The CDR3 bases are TGCAGTGCTAGTCTGCGGGGACAGGGAGGATTATATGGCTACACCTTC. This sequence encodes CSASLRGQGGLYGYTF.

The chain is built from TRBV10-3 and TRBJ1-2, with D uncertain. Germline V gene lookup returns CDR1 ENHRY and CDR2 SYGVKD. Deletions cut 2 bases from V and 1 base from J, with 5 bases between. This CDR3 region has 13 residues. The CDR3 loop reads CAISEGINYGYTF. CDR3 DNA sequence: TGTGCCATCAGTGAGGGCATTAACTATGGCTACACCTTC.